This T cell receptor beta chain derives from a study of identical twins. This clonotype has a count of ten or more. In germline, CDR1 is MGHDK, CDR2 SYGVNS. The CDR3 loop spans 16 amino acids. The junction had 7 bases not matched to a gene; V was cut back by 8 bases and J by 0 bases. TCRdb recomputed calls from the 5' RACE reads with MiXCR, one row per CDR3 protein. The data contain 310,000 or so distinct CDR3 sequences, about 8% of them singletons. These same data were also listed under a study on yellow fever vaccine responses in identical twins.

Sequencing was carried out using memory (CD45RO+) T cells sorted from blood. The TCR sequence derives from a woman aged 18-29 years in good health. V and J are TRBV25-1 and TRBJ1-4; 9 nucleotides line up with TRBD1. The CDR3 sequence is CASGGQGVATNEKLFF. In nucleotides, the CDR3 is TGTGCCAGCGGGGGACAGGGCGTTGCAACTAATGAAAAACTGTTTTTT. The complete variable domain, with remaining parts taken from reference TRBV25-1 and TRBJ1-4, reads EADIYQTPRYLVIGTGKKITLECSQTMGHDKMYWYQQDPGMELHLIHYSYGVNSTEKGDLSSESTVSRIRTEHFPLTLESARPSHTSQYLCASGGQGVATNEKLFFGSGTQLSVL.